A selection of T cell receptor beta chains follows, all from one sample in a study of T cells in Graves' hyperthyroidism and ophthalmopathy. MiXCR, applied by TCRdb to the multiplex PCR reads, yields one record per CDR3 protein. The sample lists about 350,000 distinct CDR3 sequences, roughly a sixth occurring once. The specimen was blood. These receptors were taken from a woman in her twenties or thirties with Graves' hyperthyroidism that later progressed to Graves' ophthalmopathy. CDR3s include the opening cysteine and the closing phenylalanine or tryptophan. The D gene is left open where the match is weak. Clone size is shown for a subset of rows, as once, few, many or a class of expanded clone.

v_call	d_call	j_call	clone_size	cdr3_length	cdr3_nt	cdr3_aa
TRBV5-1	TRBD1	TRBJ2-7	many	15	TGCGCCAGCAGGATGACCCAGGACAGGGGTGGCGAGCAGTACTTC	CASRMTQDRGGEQYF
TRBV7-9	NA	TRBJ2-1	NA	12	TGTGCCAGCGGTATACGGTACAATGAGCAGTTCTTC	CASGIRYNEQFF
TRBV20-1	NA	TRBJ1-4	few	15	TGCAGTGCTAGAGATCCTTGGGGCACTAATGAAAAACTGTTTTTT	CSARDPWGTNEKLFF
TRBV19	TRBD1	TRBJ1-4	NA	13	TGTGCCAACACCGGGACAGGGGCCGAAAAACTGTTTTTT	CANTGTGAEKLFF
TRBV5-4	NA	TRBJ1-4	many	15	TGTGCCAGCAGCTTGCTTCCCGATCTTAATGAAAAACTGTTTTTT	CASSLLPDLNEKLFF
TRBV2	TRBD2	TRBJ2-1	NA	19	TGTGCCAGCAGTGACGGACTAGCGGGAGAACTTCCCAACTACAATGAGCAGTTCTTC	CASSDGLAGELPNYNEQFF
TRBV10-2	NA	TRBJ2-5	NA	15	TGCGCCAGCAGACCAATAGAGACAATCCAAGAGACCCAGTACTTC	CASRPIETIQETQYF
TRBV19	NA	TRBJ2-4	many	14	TGTGCCAGTAGTTTTGAGCACCCACCAAACATTCAGTACTTC	CASSFEHPPNIQYF
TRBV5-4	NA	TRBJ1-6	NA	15	TGTGCCAGCAGCCCCAGCGGGGTGCATAATTCACCCCTCCACTTT	CASSPSGVHNSPLHF
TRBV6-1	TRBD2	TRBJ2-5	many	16	TGTGCCAGCAGTTACTTAGCGGGAGTCAACGGGGAGACCCAGTACTTC	CASSYLAGVNGETQYF
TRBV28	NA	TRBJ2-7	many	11	TGTGCCAGCAGTCTGAGTGACGAGCAGTACTTC	CASSLSDEQYF
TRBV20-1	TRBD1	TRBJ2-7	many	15	TGCAGTGCTAGAGATCTACAGGGGGGCCCCTACGAGCAGTACTTC	CSARDLQGGPYEQYF
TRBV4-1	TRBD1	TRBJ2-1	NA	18	TGCGCCAGCAGCCAAGAACAATGGGGACAGGGAGTTTGGGATGAGCAGTTCTTC	CASSQEQWGQGVWDEQFF
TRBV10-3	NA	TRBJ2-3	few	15	TGTGCCATCAGTGAGATAACGGTTGGCACAGATACGCAGTATTTT	CAISEITVGTDTQYF
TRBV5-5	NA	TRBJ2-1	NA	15	TGTGCCAGCAGCTTGTCCGAGGGATCCTACAATGAGCAGTTCTTC	CASSLSEGSYNEQFF
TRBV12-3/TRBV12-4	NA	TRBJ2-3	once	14	TGTGCCAGCAGTGTCCGACGGCTCACAGATACGCAGTATTTT	CASSVRRLTDTQYF
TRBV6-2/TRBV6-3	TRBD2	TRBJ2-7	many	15	TGTGCCAGCAGTAGTACTAGCGGGGGGACCTACGAGCAGTACTTC	CASSSTSGGTYEQYF
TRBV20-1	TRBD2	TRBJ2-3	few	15	TGCAGTGCTAGAGATTCCGCTAGCGGAGGGTATACGCAGTATTTT	CSARDSASGGYTQYF
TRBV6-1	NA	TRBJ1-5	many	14	TGTGCCAGCATTTTCGGGGGCGGAAATCAGCCCCAGCATTTT	CASIFGGGNQPQHF
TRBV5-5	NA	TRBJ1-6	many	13	TGTGCCAGCAGCTTGAGACAGGTGTCACCCCTCCACTTT	CASSLRQVSPLHF
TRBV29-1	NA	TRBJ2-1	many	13	TGCAGCGTTGAGTATCCCATGTACGATGAGCAGTTCTTC	CSVEYPMYDEQFF
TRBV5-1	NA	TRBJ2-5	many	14	TGCGCCAGCAGCTCGGGTGCCAAGGGGGAGACCCAGTACTTC	CASSSGAKGETQYF
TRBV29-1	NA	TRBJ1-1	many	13	TGCAGCGTTGCCGGTAACATGAACACTGAAGCTTTCTTT	CSVAGNMNTEAFF
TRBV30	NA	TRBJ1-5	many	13	TGTGCCTGGAGTGTTTCAGGGAGTCAGCCCCAGCATTTT	CAWSVSGSQPQHF
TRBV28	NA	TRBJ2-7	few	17	TGTGCCAGCAGTTCCCACCCGGGCGGGGCCAGCTCCTACGAGCAGTACTTC	CASSSHPGGASSYEQYF
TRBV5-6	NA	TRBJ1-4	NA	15	TGTGCCAGCAGCTCCATGACAGCGGGAGGTGAAAAACTGTTTTTT	CASSSMTAGGEKLFF
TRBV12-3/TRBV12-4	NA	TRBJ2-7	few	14	TGTGCCAGCAGTTTTCAGGGACACTCCTACGAGCAGTACTTC	CASSFQGHSYEQYF
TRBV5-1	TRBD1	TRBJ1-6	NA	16	TGCGCCAGCAGCCTGGTAGCAGGGGGCCTGAATTCACCCCTCCACTTT	CASSLVAGGLNSPLHF
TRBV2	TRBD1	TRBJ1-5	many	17	TGTGCCAGCAGTGAAGCGCTTATACAGGGGGTCAATCAGCCCCAGCATTTT	CASSEALIQGVNQPQHF
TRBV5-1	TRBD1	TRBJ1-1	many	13	TGCGCCAGCAGCCCTCGGACAGGGCCTGAAGCTTTCTTT	CASSPRTGPEAFF
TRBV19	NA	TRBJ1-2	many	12	TGTGCCACCTCGGACATCCCCTATGGCTACACCTTC	CATSDIPYGYTF
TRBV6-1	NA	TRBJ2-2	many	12	TGTGCCAGCACCGATGACACCGGGGAGCTGTTTTTT	CASTDDTGELFF
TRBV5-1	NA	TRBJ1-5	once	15	TGCGCCAGCAGCCCTCAAGGGTTGGTGGGTCAGCCCCAGCATTTT	CASSPQGLVGQPQHF
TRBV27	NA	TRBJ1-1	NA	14	TGTGCCAGCAGTTTATCCCGGATGGGCACTGAAGCTTTCTTT	CASSLSRMGTEAFF
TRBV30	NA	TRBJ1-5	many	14	TGTGCCTGGAGTTGGCAGGGTTATGGGCAGCCCCAGCATTTT	CAWSWQGYGQPQHF
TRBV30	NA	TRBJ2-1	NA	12	TGTGCCTGGAGTGACCAATACAATGAGCAGTTCTTC	CAWSDQYNEQFF
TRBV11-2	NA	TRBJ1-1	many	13	TGTGCCAGCAGCTTACGGCAGAACACTGAAGCTTTCTTT	CASSLRQNTEAFF
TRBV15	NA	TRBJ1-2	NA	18	TGTGCCACCAGCAGACAAACTTCACGAGGCAGAAATAACTATGGCTACACCTTC	CATSRQTSRGRNNYGYTF
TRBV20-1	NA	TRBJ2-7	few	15	TGCAGTGCTAGGGGTGTTGGGCAGGCTATCTACGAGCAGTACTTC	CSARGVGQAIYEQYF
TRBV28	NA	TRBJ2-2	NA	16	TGTGCCAGCACTGCAAAGGACAGCGTGAACACCGGGGAGCTGTTTTTT	CASTAKDSVNTGELFF
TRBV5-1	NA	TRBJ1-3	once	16	TGCGCCAGCAGCTTGGGGGCCAGCCTCTCTGGAAACACCATATATTTT	CASSLGASLSGNTIYF
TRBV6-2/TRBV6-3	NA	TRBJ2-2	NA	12	TGTGCCAGCGAGAGATCCACCGGGGAGCTGTTTTTT	CASERSTGELFF
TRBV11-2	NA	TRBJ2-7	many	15	TGTGCCAGCAGCTCAGGGGGGAGCCTTACCTACGAGCAGTACTTC	CASSSGGSLTYEQYF
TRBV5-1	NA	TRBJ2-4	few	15	TGCGCCAGCAGCCCCGATGGACTAGCCAAAAACATTCAGTACTTC	CASSPDGLAKNIQYF
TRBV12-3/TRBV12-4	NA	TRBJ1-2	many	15	TGTGCCAGCAGTCCACGACAGGACTCGTTCTATGGCTACACCTTC	CASSPRQDSFYGYTF
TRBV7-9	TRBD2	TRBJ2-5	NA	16	TGTGCCAGCAGCTTCATCAAGCTAGCGGGAGAAGAGACCCAGTACTTC	CASSFIKLAGEETQYF
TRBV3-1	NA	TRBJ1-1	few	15	TGTGCCAGCAGCCAGACTGCCGATACAGACACTGAAGCTTTCTTT	CASSQTADTDTEAFF
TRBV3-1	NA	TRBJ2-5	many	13	TGTGCCAGCAGCCAAGCGACCACAGAGACCCAGTACTTC	CASSQATTETQYF